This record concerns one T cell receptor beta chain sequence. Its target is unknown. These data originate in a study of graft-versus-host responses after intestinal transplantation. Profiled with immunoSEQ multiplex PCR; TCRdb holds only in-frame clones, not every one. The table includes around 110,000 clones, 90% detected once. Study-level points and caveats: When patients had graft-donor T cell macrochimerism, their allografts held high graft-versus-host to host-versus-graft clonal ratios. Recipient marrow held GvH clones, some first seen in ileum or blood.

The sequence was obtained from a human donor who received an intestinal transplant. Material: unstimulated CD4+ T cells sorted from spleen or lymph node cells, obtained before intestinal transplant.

CDR3 sequence reads: CAISKGGPGTGDSEQYF. The CDR3 bases are TGTGCCATCAGTAAAGGAGGGCCCGGGACAGGTGATAGCGAGCAGTACTTC. V gene TRBV10-3 combines with J gene TRBJ2-7; 8 bases agree with TRBD1. Germline V lookup: CDR1 ENHRY, CDR2 SYGVKD. V trimming: 5 bases; J trimming: 6 bases; junction bases outside the gene matches: 18. The CDR3 has 17 residues.